This record covers a single T cell receptor beta chain. Its recognized antigen is unknown. No quality values exist for individual bases; no much larger clone is one base distant. The junction shows trimming of 2 bases on V and 3 bases on J, plus 11 bases between the germline ends. The germline V gene provides CDR1 MNHEY and CDR2 SVGEGT. Spanning cysteine to valine, the CDR3 consists of 14 amino acids. Kept here is only the CDR3 DNA, which spans 42 bases and is read in frame from base 1. This specimen belongs to a study of T cells after yellow fever vaccination (dated by TCRdb to between 2019 and 2020). Background for the entire study: Libraries from fractions with low cell numbers were prepared with the SMART-Seq v4 Ultra Low Input RNA kit. To track T-cell clones before and after primary and booster YFV17D yellow fever vaccination, bulk TCR alpha and beta repertoires were sequenced longitudinally. Two healthy male donors, one aged 18 to 30 and one aged 30 to 40 years, were included in the cohort. Blood was collected at multiple timepoints before and after primary and secondary immunization, and bulk PBMC replicates and cell subsets were isolated. Results the study describes overall, beyond this receptor: Compared with the primary T-cell response, the secondary T-cell response was weaker but faster, peaking on day 5 rather than day 15. Only a couple of donors were included in the study, so the extent to which the findings can be generalized is limited. Most clones expanded after primary vaccination (about 96% of CD4 and roughly 90% of CD8) were re-detected after the booster, suggesting that broad memory maintenance occurred. A small fraction of clonotypes appeared in both the CD4 and CD8 compartments, likely as a result of convergent recombination. FACS-sorted repertoires could contain abundant contaminating clonotypes from the bulk population, so computational filtering was required.

The sample's treatment or condition label, in plain terms: live attenuated yellow fever vaccine strain. At each blood-draw timepoint, two biological replicates of bulk PBMCs were collected. A standard Ficoll-Paque protocol was used to isolate PBMCs from peripheral blood. RNA was extracted with TriZol from bulk PBMCs, CD4 and CD8 fractions, and dextramer-positive and dextramer-negative fractions. Sequencing used an Illumina NovaSeq 6000. TCR cDNA was synthesized by 5'RACE template switching, through which a universal primer site and unique molecular identifiers were introduced. Priming of cDNA synthesis was performed from both the TCR alpha and TCR beta constant segments. Two PCR steps were used to amplify libraries, with sample barcodes and sequencing adapters being added in the second step. Sequencing of libraries was done on Illumina HiSeq 2500 (2x100 bp) or NovaSeq (2x150 bp). Processing in the source paper ran as follows. MIGEC was used to demultiplex reads and collapse the reads into UMI consensus sequences, and MiXCR was used for V(D)J alignment. Vaccine-responding clonotypes were identified with edgeR using replicate PBMC samples, with FDR below 0.01 and a log2 fold change above 5 up to day 15 being required. Bulk clonotypes were assigned CD4 or CD8 identity according to which sequenced CD4 or CD8 repertoire held them at higher abundance. TCRdb cleaned the public reads at Q25 with fastp, built clones with MiXCR and kept in-frame beta chains. Rows are combined by CDR3 protein, so each entry shows the most common genes and DNA. The V and J calls and clone size come from TCRdb's table, not from the authors' own analysis. The sample data list under 500,000 distinct CDR3 sequences, and 18% of these were observed just once. The ten largest account for 15% to 20% of the sample.

Source: PBMCs, taken before the yellow fever booster vaccination. The V and J genes are TRBV6-2 or TRBV6-3 and TRBJ2-7; no D gene call is confident. The sequence was collected from a man between 18 and 35 years old who received the YFV17D yellow fever vaccine. CDR3 reads: CASSYGGSYYEQYV. The nucleotide sequence is given as TGTGCCAGCAGTTACGGTGGCAGCTACTACGAGCAGTACGTC.